Below, 2 T cell receptor beta chains from the same sample are listed, as sequenced in a study of cytomegalovirus exposure and HLA in healthy donors. Sequenced by immunoSEQ multiplex PCR; TCRdb stores in-frame clones only, minus some. This table has 150,000 to 200,000 clones, roughly 82% appearing once. Specimen: PBMCs. These receptors were collected from a woman between 18 and 29 years old in good health and CMV-seronegative.

This chain connects TRBV5-1 to TRBJ2-2; 7 bases map to TRBD1. This CDR3 comprises 16 residues. V dropped 5 bases and J dropped 1; count of bases not matched to a gene: 8. In germline, CDR1 is SGHRS, CDR2 YFSETQ. The CDR3 region is CASRALRQGNTGELFF. In DNA form, the CDR3 reads TGCGCCAGCAGGGCCCTGAGACAGGGGAACACCGGGGAGCTGTTTTTT. Filled out from reference TRBV5-1 and TRBJ2-2, the complete variable domain reads KAGVTQTPRYLIKTRGQQVTLSCSPISGHRSVSWYQQTPGQGLQFLFEYFSETQRNKGNFPGRFSGRQFSNSRSEMNVSTLELGDSALYLCASRALRQGNTGELFFGEGSRLTVL.

The V call is TRBV19, the J call TRBJ2-1; a weak D match, TRBD2 (6 bases). Germline V CDR1 and CDR2: LNHDA, SQIVND (reference sequence). V lost 3 bases and J 5 bases, leaving 14 bases between the germline ends. The CDR3 is made up of 15 amino acids. The CDR3 DNA reads as TGTGCCAGTAGTATGAATACTAGCCCCCACAATGAGCAGTTCTTC. Its protein is CASSMNTSPHNEQFF.